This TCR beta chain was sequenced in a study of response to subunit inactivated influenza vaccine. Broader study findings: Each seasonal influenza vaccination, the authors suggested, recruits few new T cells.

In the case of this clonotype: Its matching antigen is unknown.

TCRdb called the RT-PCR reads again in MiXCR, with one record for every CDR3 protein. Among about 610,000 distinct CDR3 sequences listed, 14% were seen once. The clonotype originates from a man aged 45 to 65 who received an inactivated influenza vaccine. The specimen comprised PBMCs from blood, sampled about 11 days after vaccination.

The CDR3 nucleotides read TGCAGTGCTAGAGATGGGACTAGCGCCTCCTACGAGCAGTACTTC. Encoded protein: CSARDGTSASYEQYF. This sequence joins TRBV20-1 and TRBJ2-7; the match to TRBD2 covers 10 bases. CDR1 DFQATT and CDR2 SNEGSKA come from the germline V gene (reference sequence). CDR3 size: 15 residues. J lost 0 bases, V lost 0 bases, and 2 bases had no gene match.